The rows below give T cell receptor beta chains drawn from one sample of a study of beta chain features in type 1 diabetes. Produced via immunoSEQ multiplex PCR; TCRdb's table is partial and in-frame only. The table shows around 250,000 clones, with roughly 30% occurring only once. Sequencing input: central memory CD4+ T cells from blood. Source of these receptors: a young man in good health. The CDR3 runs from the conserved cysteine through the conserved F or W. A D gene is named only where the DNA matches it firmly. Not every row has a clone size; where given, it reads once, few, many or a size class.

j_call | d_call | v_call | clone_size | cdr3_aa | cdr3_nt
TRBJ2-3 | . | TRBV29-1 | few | CSTPVDLGTDTQYF | TGCAGCACACCGGTAGACCTAGGCACAGATACGCAGTATTTT
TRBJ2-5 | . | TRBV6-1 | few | CASSEMTQETQYF | TGTGCCAGCAGTGAAATGACCCAGGAGACCCAGTACTTC
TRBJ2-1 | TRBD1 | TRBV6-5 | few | CASSPGQGRNEQFF | TGTGCCAGCAGTCCCGGACAGGGACGCAATGAGCAGTTCTTC
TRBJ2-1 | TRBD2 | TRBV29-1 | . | CSVVTSGSGYEQFF | TGCAGCGTCGTAACTAGCGGGAGTGGCTATGAGCAGTTCTTC
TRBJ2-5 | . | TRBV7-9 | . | CASSPTLKGSSGAQYF | TGTGCCAGCAGCCCTACCCTCAAAGGCTCCTCGGGGGCCCAGTACTTC
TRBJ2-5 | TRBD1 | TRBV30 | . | CAWRRQGDSETQYF | TGTGCCTGGAGGAGACAGGGGGATTCCGAGACCCAGTACTTC
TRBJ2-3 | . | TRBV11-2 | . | CASSLVSGRRTDTQYF | TGTGCCAGCAGCTTAGTGTCGGGGAGGCGCACAGATACGCAGTATTTT
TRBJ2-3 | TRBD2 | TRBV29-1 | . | CSVASGRARADTQYF | TGCAGCGTGGCTAGCGGGAGGGCTCGGGCAGATACGCAGTATTTT
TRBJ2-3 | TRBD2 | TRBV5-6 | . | CASSSPTAGVADTQYF | TGTGCCAGCAGCTCCCCGACAGCGGGGGTCGCAGATACGCAGTATTTT
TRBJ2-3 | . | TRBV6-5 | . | CASSSSTDTQYF | TGTGCCAGCAGCTCCTCCACAGATACGCAGTATTTT
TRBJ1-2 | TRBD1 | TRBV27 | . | CASSYRGGNYGYTF | TGTGCCAGCAGCTACAGGGGAGGTAACTATGGCTACACCTTC
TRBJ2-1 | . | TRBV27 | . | CASSPRGVVDNEQFF | TGTGCCAGCAGTCCCCGGGGCGTGGTAGACAATGAGCAGTTCTTC